The rows below give T cell receptor beta chains drawn from one sample of a study of OX40 agonist ivuxolimab in advanced cancers. Some clones are missing from TCRdb's copy, which holds only in-frame ones; the method was immunoSEQ multiplex PCR. The repertoire consists of 75,000 to 100,000 clones, with roughly 91% occurring once and the leading ten covering approximately 0.32%. Sequencing was performed on CD4+ or CD8+ T cells sorted from blood, taken in a trial of the OX40 agonist ivuxolimab. The receptors stem from an adult with an advanced solid tumor such as melanoma, head and neck, liver or kidney cancer. The conserved cysteine and the conserved F or W are not part of the CDR3 here.

cdr3_aa v_call
ASIPSGRASDRQF TRBV6-1
ASSPRAGGEVSTDTQY TRBV7-9
ASSPGQGRGNTIY TRBV18
ASSEAGLPGNTIY TRBV25-1
ASSARLAGPTDTQY TRBV11-2
ASPYWQPQH TRBV5-1
ASSEGQRGSDEQF TRBV2
ASSLGQGGHTEAF TRBV7-8
ASSAGQSNQPQH TRBV6-1
ASSRGRGSYEQY TRBV6-1
ASSPRASGRREQY TRBV6-6
ASSPLAGGHYNEQF TRBV9
ASSQVVDRANGYT TRBV4-2
ASSQRGLSGELF TRBV11-3
ASSPILAGVNEQY TRBV18
ASSVVAGGYNEQF TRBV9
ASNLDRGSYNEQF TRBV5-6
AITGANVLT TRBV10-3
ASSPTGRGYTGELF TRBV5-6
ASSLLPGLAGVEQY TRBV7-2
ASSVDGLAGAKETQY TRBV9
ASSHPRLAKNYEQY TRBV5-1
SAGQGYEQY TRBV20-1
ASSAGDYSNQPQH TRBV7-2
ASSGGIGTEAF TRBV6-1
ATRLGGGKNIQY TRBV15
ASSLELAAYNEQF TRBV19
ASSPGQGNTDTQY TRBV7-9
ASSIGHASNQPQH TRBV19